This T cell receptor beta chain appears in the sequencing data of a study of blood T cells in healthy people across ages. A J-beta primer mix and a sample-barcoded 5' primer were used in a second PCR of about 7 to 11 cycles. MiXCR was run by TCRdb on the 5' RACE reads, yielding one entry per CDR3 protein. The sample holds around 800,000 distinct CDR3 sequences, 62% seen once. Each sample gave at least 7 million isolated PBMCs. Extractions gave at least 6 micrograms of total RNA per sample. In germline, CDR1 is MNHEY, CDR2 SMNVEV (reference sequence). This CDR3 comprises 13 residues. Trimming at V came to 3 bases and at J to 7 bases, leaving 5 bases not matched to a gene.

The receptor's source is a young man in good health. The sample consisted of blood. The rearrangement joins TRBV27 to TRBJ1-1; 7 bases map to TRBD1. The CDR3 protein is CASSFQGGSEAFF. The CDR3 DNA is TGTGCCAGCAGTTTTCAGGGGGGGAGTGAAGCTTTCTTT.